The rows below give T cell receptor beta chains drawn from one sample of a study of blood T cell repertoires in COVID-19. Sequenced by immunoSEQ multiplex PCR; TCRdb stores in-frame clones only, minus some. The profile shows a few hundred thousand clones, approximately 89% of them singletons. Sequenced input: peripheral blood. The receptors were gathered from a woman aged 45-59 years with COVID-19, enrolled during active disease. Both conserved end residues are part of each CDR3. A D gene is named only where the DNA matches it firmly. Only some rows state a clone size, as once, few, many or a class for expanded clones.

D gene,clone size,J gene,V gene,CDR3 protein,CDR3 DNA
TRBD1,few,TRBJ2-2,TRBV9,CASSVAPGQGPGELFF,TGTGCCAGCAGCGTAGCACCGGGACAGGGTCCCGGGGAGCTGTTTTTT
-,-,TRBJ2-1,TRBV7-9,CASPPRDSYNEQFF,TGTGCCAGCCCCCCCCGGGACTCCTACAATGAGCAGTTCTTC
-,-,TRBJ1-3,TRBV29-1,CSVPAAGNTIYF,TGCAGCGTTCCAGCGGCTGGAAACACCATATATTTT
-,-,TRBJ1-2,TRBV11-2,CASSSGRGSYGYTF,TGTGCCAGCAGCTCTGGGAGAGGGTCCTATGGCTACACCTTC
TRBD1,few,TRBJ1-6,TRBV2,CASKERTGRQSPLHF,TGTGCCAGCAAGGAAAGGACAGGGCGACAGTCACCCCTCCACTTT
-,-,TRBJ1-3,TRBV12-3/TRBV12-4,CASSLGNTIYF,TGTGCCAGCAGTCTCGGAAACACCATATATTTT
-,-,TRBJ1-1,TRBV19,CASKGGRGTFF,TGTGCCAGTAAGGGAGGGAGGGGGACTTTCTTT
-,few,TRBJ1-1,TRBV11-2,CASSLGRLGAFF,TGTGCCAGCAGCCTTGGGCGCCTGGGCGCTTTCTTT
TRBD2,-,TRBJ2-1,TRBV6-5,CASNVLRGGAGEQFF,TGTGCCAGCAACGTCCTCCGCGGGGGGGCAGGGGAGCAGTTCTTC
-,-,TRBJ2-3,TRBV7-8,CASSLALRDTQYF,TGTGCCAGCAGCTTAGCGCTCAGGGATACGCAGTATTTT
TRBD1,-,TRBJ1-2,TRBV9,CASSHPRTGQGETNYGYTF,TGTGCCAGCAGCCACCCTCGTACGGGACAGGGGGAGACTAACTATGGCTACACCTTC
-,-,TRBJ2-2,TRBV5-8,CASSHPRRGRNTGELFF,TGTGCCAGCAGCCATCCTAGGCGGGGTCGGAACACCGGGGAGCTGTTTTTT
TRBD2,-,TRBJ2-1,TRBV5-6,CASSPLTSGASYNEQFF,TGTGCCAGCAGCCCGCTGACTAGCGGGGCCTCCTACAATGAGCAGTTCTTC
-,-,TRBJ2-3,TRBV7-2,CASSLQGLTDTQYF,TGTGCCAGCAGCCTACAGGGCCTGACAGATACGCAGTATTTT
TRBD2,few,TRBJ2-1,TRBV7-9,CASSRLAGGSNEQFF,TGTGCCAGCAGCAGACTAGCGGGGGGGTCGAATGAGCAGTTCTTC
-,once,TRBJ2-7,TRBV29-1,CSVEDPGGNEQYF,TGCAGCGTTGAAGATCCGGGTGGAAACGAGCAGTACTTC
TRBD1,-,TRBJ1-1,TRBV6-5,CASSYIVQGTTEAFF,TGTGCCAGCAGTTACATTGTACAGGGGACCACTGAAGCTTTCTTT
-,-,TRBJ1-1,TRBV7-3,CASSLSGVLNTEAFF,TGTGCCAGCAGCTTATCCGGGGTCCTGAACACTGAAGCTTTCTTT